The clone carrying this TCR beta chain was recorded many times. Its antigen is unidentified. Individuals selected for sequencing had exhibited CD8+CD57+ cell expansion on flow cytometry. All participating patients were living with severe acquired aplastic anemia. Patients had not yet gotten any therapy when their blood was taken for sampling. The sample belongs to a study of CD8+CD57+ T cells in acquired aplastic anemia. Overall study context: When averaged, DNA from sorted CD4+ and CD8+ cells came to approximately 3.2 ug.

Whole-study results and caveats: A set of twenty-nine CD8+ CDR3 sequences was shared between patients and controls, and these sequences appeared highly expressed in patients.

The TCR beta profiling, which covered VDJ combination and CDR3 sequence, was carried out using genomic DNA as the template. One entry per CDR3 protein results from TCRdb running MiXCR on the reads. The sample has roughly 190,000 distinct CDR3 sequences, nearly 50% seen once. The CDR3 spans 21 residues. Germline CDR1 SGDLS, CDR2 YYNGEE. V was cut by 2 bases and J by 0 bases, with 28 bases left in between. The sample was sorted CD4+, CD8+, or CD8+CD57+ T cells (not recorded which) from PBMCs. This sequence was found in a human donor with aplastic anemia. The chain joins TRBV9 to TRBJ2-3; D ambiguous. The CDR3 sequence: CASSVSGKGVHGVFSTDTQYF. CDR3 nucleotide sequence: TGTGCCAGCAGCGTTTCGGGCAAGGGTGTTCATGGAGTATTTAGCACAGATACGCAGTATTTT.